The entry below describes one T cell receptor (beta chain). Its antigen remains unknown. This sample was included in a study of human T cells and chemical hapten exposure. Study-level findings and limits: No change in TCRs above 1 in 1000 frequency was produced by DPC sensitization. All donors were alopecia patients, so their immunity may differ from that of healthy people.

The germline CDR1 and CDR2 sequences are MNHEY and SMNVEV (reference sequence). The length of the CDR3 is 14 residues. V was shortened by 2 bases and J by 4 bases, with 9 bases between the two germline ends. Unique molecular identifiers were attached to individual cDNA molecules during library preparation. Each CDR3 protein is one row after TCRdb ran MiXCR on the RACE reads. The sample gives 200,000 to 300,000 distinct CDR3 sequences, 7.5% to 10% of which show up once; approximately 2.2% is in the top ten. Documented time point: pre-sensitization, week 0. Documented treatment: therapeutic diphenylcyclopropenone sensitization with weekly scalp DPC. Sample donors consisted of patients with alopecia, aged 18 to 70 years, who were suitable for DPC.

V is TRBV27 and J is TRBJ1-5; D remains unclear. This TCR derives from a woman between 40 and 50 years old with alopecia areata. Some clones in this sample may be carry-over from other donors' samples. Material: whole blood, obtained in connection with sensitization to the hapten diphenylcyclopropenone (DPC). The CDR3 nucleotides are TGTGCCAGCAGTTTAGAGAGGGAGAATCAGCCCCAGCATTTT. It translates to CASSLERENQPQHF.